This T cell receptor (beta chain) was sequenced during a study of beta chain features in type 1 diabetes. For the study at large: Across all samples, approximately 99 million sorted cells were examined. Whole-study results and caveats: Naive, central memory and Treg TCRB repertoires appeared more alike in patients than in healthy donors. Significant though moderate, a shortening of TCRB CDR3s appeared in all four CD4+ subsets of Type 1 diabetes patients.

Remarks on this clone: The antigen remains unidentified.

Reverse transcription of all isolated RNA meant that expressed TCRB transcripts were sequenced. Sequencing was performed with immunoSEQ multiplex PCR; in TCRdb, only in-frame clones are kept and a portion is missing. The data contain some 240,000 clones, roughly 17% of them singletons. Sequenced material: naive CD4+ T cells from blood. The clonotype comes from a man aged 25-45 years with type 1 diabetes.

CDR3 loop: CASSLAPAGNTGELFF. The CDR3 bases are TGCGCCAGCAGCTTGGCCCCGGCAGGGAACACCGGGGAGCTGTTTTTT. This rearrangement joins TRBV5-1 to TRBJ2-2; the D is unclear. Germline-derived CDR1 and CDR2 are SGHRS and YFSETQ. V lost 0 bases to trimming and J lost 1 base, with 10 bases between them. This CDR3 has 16 amino acids.